The 21 T cell receptor beta chains listed next were all sequenced from one sample in a study of molecular identifiers for immune sequencing clone quantification. TCRdb passed the PCR reads through MiXCR, listing each CDR3 protein once. The sample holds 600,000 to 650,000 distinct CDR3 sequences, about 20% seen once. Material for sequencing was naive CD8+ T cells from blood, with Jurkat cell RNA spiked in. Subset here: FACS-sorted CD8+CD4-CCR7+CD45RA+ naive T cells. The receptors come from a human donor in good health. Some libraries in this study had Jurkat cell RNA spiked in.

Many counts were recorded for this clonotype. The J gene is TRBJ2-7, the V gene TRBV28, with unresolved D. This CDR3 region has 12 residues. Looked up from germline, CDR1 is MDHEN and CDR2 is SYDVKM. Trimming shortened V by 8 bases and J by 2 bases, and 10 bases separated the two germline ends. The CDR3 reads CASSEETYEQYF. The CDR3 bases are TGTGCCAGCTCGGAAGAAACCTACGAGCAGTACTTC. Using reference TRBV28 and TRBJ2-7 for the parts outside the CDR3, the full variable domain is DVKVTQSSRYLVKRTGEKVFLECVQDMDHENMFWYRQDPGLGLRLIYFSYDVKMKEKGDIPEGYSVSREKKERFSLILESASTNQTSMYLCASSEETYEQYFGPGTRLTVT.

Concerning this clonotype itself: A much larger clonotype is one base distant, so this may be a read error. This chain uses TRBV29-1 with TRBJ1-2, with a tentative D call TRBD1 (5 bases). Germline CDR1 and CDR2: SQVTM and ANQGSEA. This CDR3 region has 18 residues. V was pared by 1 base and J by 3 bases, with 24 bases between. The CDR3: CSVEGEGRSLNIDYGYTF. The CDR3 DNA sequence: TGCAGCGTTGAAGGGGAGGGGCGGTCTTTAAATATTGACTATGGCTACACCTTC.

This clonotype has more than one count but fewer than ten. The chain combines TRBV7-6 with TRBJ2-1, with TRBD2 matching over 9 bases. The CDR3 runs 19 residues. From germline, CDR1 is SGHVS and CDR2 FNYEAQ. J was trimmed by 0 bases and V by 5 bases; bases with no gene match: 14. The CDR3 region is CASSDRWASGTSSYNEQFF. The CDR3 DNA reads as TGTGCCAGCAGCGACAGATGGGCTAGCGGGACGAGCTCCTACAATGAGCAGTTCTTC.

With respect to this clonotype: A read error may be the cause here, since a much bigger clone is one base away. V gene TRBV4-1 combines with J gene TRBJ1-5; a possible D gene is TRBD1 (5 bases). V was cut by 0 bases and J by 2 bases, with 14 bases left in between. Germline V gives CDR1 MGHRA, CDR2 YSYEKL. This CDR3 spans 17 amino acids. CDR3 in amino acids: CASSQDETGVGNQPQHF. DNA of the CDR3: TGCGCCAGCAGCCAAGATGAGACGGGGGTTGGCAATCAGCCCCAGCATTTT.

This clonotype has a handful of counts. Relative to the germline gene, one junction end is altered; a read error may explain this. This chain uses TRBV10-3 with TRBJ2-7; D might be TRBD1 or TRBD2, each matching 5 bases. Germline lookup yields CDR1 ENHRY and CDR2 SYGVKD. This CDR3 contains 11 residues. The CDR3 is CAISEMGELYF. As DNA, the CDR3 is TGTGCCATCAGTGAAATGGGGGAGCTGTACTTC.

This clonotype was seen many times. This chain links TRBV20-1 with TRBJ2-7, with 7 nucleotides matching TRBD2. CDR3 length equals 14 residues. CDR1 DFQATT and CDR2 SNEGSKA come from the germline V gene (reference sequence). V was pared by 3 bases and J by 2 bases, with 7 bases of the junction left unmatched. CDR3 coding DNA: TGCAGTGCTAGTAGGCTAGCGGAAGCCTACGAGCAGTACTTC. Translation: CSASRLAEAYEQYF.

This clonotype was detected only a few times. The V call is TRBV7-9, the J call TRBJ1-3; maybe TRBD1 (6 bases). Germline CDR1 is SEHNR and CDR2 is FQNEAQ (reference sequence). Trimming removed 2 bases at V and 2 bases at J, with 16 bases between. CDR3 length: 17 amino acids. This CDR3 reads CASSLSAQGSAGNTIYF. CDR3 coding DNA: TGTGCCAGCAGCTTAAGTGCACAGGGTTCTGCTGGAAACACCATATATTTT.

In this sample, this clonotype turned up many times. The chain joins TRBV2 to TRBJ2-3, with D tentatively TRBD1 or TRBD2 (5 bases each). V lost 3 bases to trimming and J lost 0 bases, with 10 bases between them. In germline, CDR1 is SNHLY, CDR2 FYNNEI. CDR3 length equals 15 residues. The CDR3 DNA reads TGTGCCAGCAGTGATGAGTGGGACAGCACAGATACGCAGTATTTT. It specifies CASSDEWDSTDTQYF. Variable domain in full (rest from reference TRBV2 and TRBJ2-3): EPEVTQTPSHQVTQMGQEVILRCVPISNHLYFYWYRQILGQKVEFLVSFYNNEISEKSEIFDDQFSVERPDGSNFTLKIRSTKLEDSAMYFCASSDEWDSTDTQYFGPGTRLTVL.

This clonotype was observed at least ten times. CDR3 amino acids: CASSPHYGELFF. CDR3 nucleotide sequence: TGTGCCAGCAGCCCACACTACGGGGAGCTGTTTTTT. The chain recombines TRBV7-9 with TRBJ2-2; D gene ambiguous. Germline V gene data show CDR1 as SEHNR and CDR2 as FQNEAQ (reference sequence). Trimming left V 5 bases short and J 7 bases short, with 8 bases between. This CDR3 has 12 residues.

This clonotype was observed a few times. The chain links TRBV19 to TRBJ2-2; the match to TRBD2 covers 11 bases. The CDR3 contains 16 residues. V dropped 6 bases and J dropped 10; count of bases not matched to a gene: 13. Germline V gene data show CDR1 as LNHDA and CDR2 as SQIVND (reference sequence). The CDR3 protein is CASSVSGRAPFEELFF. The CDR3 bases are TGTGCCAGTAGCGTTAGCGGGAGGGCCCCGTTCGAGGAGCTGTTTTTT.

The table lists this clonotype with a few counts. V gene TRBV19 combines with J gene TRBJ2-1, with a weak D call TRBD2 (5 bases). Germline V CDR1 and CDR2: LNHDA, SQIVND (reference sequence). V was cut by 9 bases and J by 0 bases, with 12 bases left in between. The CDR3 has 14 amino acids. CDR3 nucleotide sequence: TGTGCCAGCCAGCCGGGAAGCTCCTACAATGAGCAGTTCTTC. Encoded protein: CASQPGSSYNEQFF.

Worth noting for this clonotype: A read error is possible here, since a much larger clone lies one base away. Lacking the conserved final phenylalanine or tryptophan, this CDR3 likely reflects a read error. The chain combines TRBV5-1 with TRBJ2-7; either TRBD1 or TRBD2 may fit D (5 bases each). CDR1 and CDR2 from the germline V gene are SGHRS and YFSETQ. With 5 bases removed from V and 0 bases from J, the gap between germline ends came to 12 bases. CDR3 length: 14 amino acids. The CDR3 region is CASRKGDGSYEQYL. CDR3 nucleotide sequence: TGCGCCAGCAGAAAAGGGGACGGCTCCTACGAGCAGTACCTC.

Note on this clonotype: Being one base from a much bigger clone, this may be a read error. The V gene is TRBV12-5, the J gene TRBJ2-5; D perhaps matches TRBD1 (5 bases). CDR1 and CDR2 from the germline V gene are LGHNT and FRNRAP. The CDR3 is 14 residues long. The CDR3 reads CASGLAGWQETRYF. The CDR3 bases are TGTGCTAGTGGTTTGGCAGGGTGGCAAGAGACCCGGTACTTC.

This clonotype came up many times. The rearrangement links TRBV14 to TRBJ2-7, with D possibly matching TRBD1 (6 bases). With 1 base removed from V and 3 bases from J, the gap between germline ends came to 10 bases. The V gene's germline CDR1 is SGHDN and CDR2 FVKESK. The CDR3 length is 14 residues. This chain's CDR3 is CASSQVQGFYEQYF. CDR3 DNA: TGTGCCAGCAGCCAAGTACAGGGATTCTACGAGCAGTACTTC.

This clonotype was counted only a few times. This sequence joins TRBV21-1 and TRBJ1-5; no check of the table's D call, TRBD1, against the DNA was made. TRBV21-1 has pseudogene status. CDR3 length: 21 residues. The CDR3 nucleotides read TGTGCCAGCAGCAAAGTTCGAGATTCGGGACAGCCGAGAGATAGCAATCAGCCCCAGCATTTT. Its protein is CASSKVRDSGQPRDSNQPQHF.

This clonotype has ten or more counts. This chain joins TRBV28 and TRBJ1-1; TRBD1 matches at 7 bases. V was clipped by 8 bases and J by 0 bases; unmatched bases: 6. The CDR3 extends over 14 amino acids. Germline V gene lookup returns CDR1 MDHEN and CDR2 SYDVKM. The CDR3 DNA reads as TGTGCCAGCTCCTACAGGGGATTGAACACTGAAGCTTTCTTT. It specifies CASSYRGLNTEAFF.

This clonotype was seen repeatedly, ten times or more. The chain carries TRBV11-2 and TRBJ2-3, with 13 bases aligning to TRBD2. Germline V gene sequence: CDR1 SGHAT, CDR2 FQNNGV. Trimming took 6 bases from V and 3 from J; bases not matched to a gene: 9. This CDR3 is 17 amino acids long. The CDR3 region has the DNA TGTGCCAGCAGGGAGCATCCGGGACTAGCGGGAACAGATACGCAGTATTTT. Its translation is CASREHPGLAGTDTQYF.

Worth noting for this clonotype: Mismatch with germline at one junction end may stem from a read error. V gene TRBV14 combines with J gene TRBJ2-1; D is uncertain. Germline CDR1 SGHDN, CDR2 FVKESK. The CDR3 is made up of 17 amino acids. This CDR3 reads CASSPRRVNRSHNEQFF. In nucleotides, the CDR3 is TGTGCCAGCAGCCCTCGACGGGTCAACCGCTCCCACAATGAGCAGTTCTTC.

The sample holds a few counts of this clonotype. Sequence at one end of the junction differs from germline and may be a read error. The genes are TRBV2 and TRBJ2-7; 8 bases map to TRBD1. Germline V lookup: CDR1 SNHLY, CDR2 FYNNEI. The CDR3 loop spans 15 amino acids. The CDR3, as DNA: TGTGCCCGCAGGGACCGGGACAGGTCCTACCGCGAGCAGTACTTC. This translates into CARRDRDRSYREQYF.

This clonotype was counted ten times or more. The chain is built from TRBV27 and TRBJ2-3, with D possibly being TRBD1 or TRBD2 (5 bases each). V lost 5 bases and J 2 bases, leaving 17 bases between the germline ends. Germline V gene data show CDR1 as MNHEY and CDR2 as SMNVEV (reference sequence). This CDR3 is 16 amino acids long. This CDR3 is CASSGYGTSTTDTQYF. For the CDR3, the DNA is TGTGCCAGCAGTGGTTACGGGACGTCGACCACAGATACGCAGTATTTT.

Note on this clonotype: A single base separates this from a much larger clone, so it may be a read error. The genes are TRBV2 and TRBJ2-7; D is unresolved. The germline V gene has CDR1 SNHLY and CDR2 FYNNEI. The CDR3 runs to 13 residues. V was cut by 4 bases and J by 4 bases, with 11 bases left in between. DNA of the CDR3: TGTGCCAGCAGTGTGCGCAGTGCATACGAGCAGTACTTC. This gives the protein CASSVRSAYEQYF. Variable domain in full (rest from reference TRBV2 and TRBJ2-7): EPEVTQTPSHQVTQMGQEVILRCVPISNHLYFYWYRQILGQKVEFLVSFYNNEISEKSEIFDDQFSVERPDGSNFTLKIRSTKLEDSAMYFCASSVRSAYEQYFGPGTRLTVT.